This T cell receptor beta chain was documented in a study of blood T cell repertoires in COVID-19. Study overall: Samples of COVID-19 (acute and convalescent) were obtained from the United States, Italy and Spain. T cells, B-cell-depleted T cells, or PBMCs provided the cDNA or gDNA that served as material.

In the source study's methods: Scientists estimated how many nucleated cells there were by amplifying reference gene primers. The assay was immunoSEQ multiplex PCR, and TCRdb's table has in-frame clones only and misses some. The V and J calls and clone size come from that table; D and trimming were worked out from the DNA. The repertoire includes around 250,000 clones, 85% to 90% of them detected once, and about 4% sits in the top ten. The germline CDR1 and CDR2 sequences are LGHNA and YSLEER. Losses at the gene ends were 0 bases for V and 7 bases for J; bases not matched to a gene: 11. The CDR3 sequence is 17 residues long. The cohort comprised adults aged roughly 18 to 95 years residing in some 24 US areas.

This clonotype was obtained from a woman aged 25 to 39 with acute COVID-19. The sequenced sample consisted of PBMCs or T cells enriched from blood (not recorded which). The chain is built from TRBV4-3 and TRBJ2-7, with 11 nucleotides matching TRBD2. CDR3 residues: CASSQEIAGGPMWEQYF. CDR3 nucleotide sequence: TGCGCCAGCAGCCAAGAGATAGCGGGAGGGCCGATGTGGGAGCAGTACTTC.